A single sample gave rise to the 29 T cell receptor beta chains below, sequenced in a study of T-cell memory formation after mild COVID-19. TCRdb recomputed calls from the 5' RACE reads with MiXCR, one row per CDR3 protein. The sample holds some 600,000 distinct CDR3 sequences; approximately 15% are singletons and the top ten take roughly 7.7%. Sequencing was carried out using PBMCs or a T cell subset sorted from them (not recorded which). The source of these receptors is an adult woman who had mild COVID-19 (a few samples of this study predate the infection). Cell type and time point are not known.

This clonotype was picked up a small number of times. This chain joins TRBV7-2 and TRBJ2-5; D perhaps matches TRBD2 (6 bases). The V gene lost 4 bases and the J gene lost 1 base, with 10 bases spanning the gap. In germline, CDR1 is SGHTA, CDR2 FQGNSA. The CDR3 consists of 14 residues. The CDR3: CASSWEDVQETQYF. CDR3 in DNA: TGTGCCAGCAGCTGGGAGGACGTCCAAGAGACCCAGTACTTC.

This clonotype was picked up a small number of times. The chain employs TRBV7-9 and TRBJ2-7; TRBD2 is a possible D gene (5 bases). Germline V gives CDR1 SEHNR, CDR2 FQNEAQ (reference sequence). V was shortened by 5 bases and J by 4 bases, with 9 bases between the two germline ends. The CDR3 totals 12 residues. The CDR3 nucleotides read TGTGCCAGCAGCCCCGGGATTTACGAGCAGTACTTC. Protein product: CASSPGIYEQYF.

The V and J genes are TRBV18 and TRBJ2-1; D is unresolved. CDR3 size: 13 residues. Trimming cost V 1 base and J 5 bases, with 6 bases left between them. Germline CDR1 and CDR2: KGHSH and LQKENI. The DNA for the CDR3 is TGTGCCAGCTCACCACTGAAGGACAATGAGCAGTTCTTC. It encodes CASSPLKDNEQFF.

J is TRBJ1-5 and V is TRBV27, with a weak D call TRBD1 (6 bases). The CDR3 totals 15 residues. V lost 3 bases and J lost 6, with 15 bases in between. Germline CDR1 MNHEY, CDR2 SMNVEV (reference sequence). The CDR3: CASSLGARGGQPQHF. The CDR3 coding sequence is TGTGCCAGCAGTTTGGGAGCTAGGGGGGGTCAGCCCCAGCATTTT.

The chain links TRBV18 to TRBJ2-1; a possible D gene is TRBD1 (5 bases). The CDR3 spans 15 residues. The germline V and J ends were trimmed by 2 bases and 3 bases, with 11 bases remaining between them. In germline, CDR1 is KGHSH, CDR2 LQKENI. In nucleotides, the CDR3 is TGTGCCAGCTCACCATTGGCAGGGAACTACAATGAGCAGTTCTTC. This codes for CASSPLAGNYNEQFF. Combining the CDR3 with reference TRBV18 and TRBJ2-1 gives the whole variable domain NAGVMQNPRHLVRRRGQEARLRCSPMKGHSHVYWYRQLPEEGLKFMVYLQKENIIDESGMPKERFSAEFPKEGPSILRIQQVVRGDSAAYFCASSPLAGNYNEQFFGPGTRLTVL.

This clonotype was counted many times. CDR3 DNA: TGCGCCAGCAGCTTGGGACTACAAGAGACCCAGTACTTC. It yields the protein CASSLGLQETQYF. The chain employs TRBV5-1 and TRBJ2-5; maybe TRBD2 (5 bases). V dropped 0 bases and J dropped 2 bases, with 5 bases sitting between them. Per germline, CDR1 SGHRS and CDR2 YFSETQ. CDR3 length equals 13 residues.

The CDR3 DNA follows: TGTGCCAGCACCCCCCCGACTTCCTACAATGAGCAGTTCTTC. It specifies CASTPPTSYNEQFF. The chain has TRBV7-9 and TRBJ2-1; D unclear. Trimming shortened V by 7 bases and J by 1 base, and 11 bases separated the two germline ends. Germline V gene data show CDR1 as SEHNR and CDR2 as FQNEAQ (reference sequence). This CDR3 is 14 amino acids long.

This clonotype has a handful of counts. This sequence joins TRBV5-1 and TRBJ1-1; D uncertain. Germline CDR1 is SGHRS and CDR2 is YFSETQ. The V end lost 4 bases, the J end lost 4 bases, and 11 bases lay between the germline ends. The length of the CDR3 is 13 residues. The CDR3 bases are TGCGCCAGCAGCGTCATGACGGGCACTGAAGCTTTCTTT. This sequence encodes CASSVMTGTEAFF.

The gene calls are TRBV7-2 and TRBJ2-1; tentatively, D is TRBD2 (5 bases). V shed 5 bases and J shed 8 bases, with 16 bases lying between them. This CDR3 is 14 amino acids long. CDR1 is SGHTA and CDR2 is FQGNSA in the germline V gene. In DNA, the CDR3 is TGTGCCAGCAGCCGCAGGACTCTCACCGATGAGCAGTTCTTC. It translates to CASSRRTLTDEQFF.

This clonotype was detected a few times. The genes are TRBV7-8 and TRBJ2-7, with D perhaps TRBD1 (6 bases). In germline, CDR1 is SGHVS, CDR2 FQNEAQ. This CDR3 is built from 13 residues. Trimming took off 6 bases at V and 0 bases at J, with 9 bases between the two ends. The CDR3 is CASRHRDSYEQYF. The DNA of the CDR3 is TGTGCCAGCAGACACAGGGACTCCTACGAGCAGTACTTC.

The chain employs TRBV9 and TRBJ1-2, with a possible D match to TRBD1 (6 bases). V was clipped by 3 bases and J by 4 bases, with 19 bases between them. Germline assignment: CDR1 SGDLS and CDR2 YYNGEE. The CDR3 runs to 16 residues. The CDR3 coding sequence is TGTGCCAGCAGCGCCCACCAGCGAGGGGGTCTCTATGGCTACACCTTC. Its protein is CASSAHQRGGLYGYTF.

This clonotype was counted a few times. This chain links TRBV12-3 or TRBV12-4 with TRBJ2-2, with a tentative D call TRBD2 (7 bases). Between the trimmed V and J ends, which lost 3 bases and 0 bases, there was a span of 11 bases. This CDR3 has 16 amino acids. CDR3 loop: CASSFRGGANTGELFF. The CDR3 nucleotides are TGTGCCAGCAGTTTTCGCGGGGGCGCGAACACCGGGGAGCTGTTTTTT.

This clonotype was observed a few times. The CDR3 DNA is TGTGCCAGCAGCTTAACGGGAAAGTACCAAGAGACCCAGTACTTC. This codes for CASSLTGKYQETQYF. This chain uses TRBV7-9 with TRBJ2-5, with D perhaps matching TRBD2 (5 bases). V gave up 2 bases and J gave up 0 bases, with 10 bases separating them. Germline CDR1 reads SEHNR; CDR2 reads FQNEAQ (reference sequence). CDR3 length: 15 amino acids.

This rearrangement joins TRBV7-9 to TRBJ2-3, with D unresolved. Deletions cut 5 bases from V and 3 bases from J, with 6 bases between. This CDR3 has 12 amino acids. Germline V gene sequence: CDR1 SEHNR, CDR2 FQNEAQ (reference sequence). The CDR3 reads CASSKLTDTQYF. The CDR3 nucleotides read TGTGCCAGCAGCAAACTAACAGATACGCAGTATTTT.

The J gene is TRBJ1-2, the V gene TRBV5-1; tentative D call: TRBD1 (6 bases). The germline V gene has CDR1 SGHRS and CDR2 YFSETQ. Trimming took 2 bases from V and 4 from J, leaving 9 bases between them. This CDR3 has 13 amino acids. The CDR3 loop reads CASSFGQLYGYTF. The CDR3 DNA is TGCGCCAGCAGCTTCGGACAGCTCTATGGCTACACCTTC.

The rearrangement uses TRBV7-2 and TRBJ1-2; 9 bases fit TRBD1. The CDR3 has 15 residues. CDR1 is SGHTA and CDR2 is FQGNSA in the germline V gene. V shed 5 bases and J 3 bases; nucleotides not matched to a gene: 7. CDR3 sequence: CASSNRDRVYYGYTF. In DNA, the CDR3 is TGTGCCAGCAGCAACCGGGACAGGGTGTACTATGGCTACACCTTC.

Only a few counts were recorded for this clonotype. One end of the junction varies from germline; a read error may be responsible. The V gene is TRBV12-3 or TRBV12-4, the J gene TRBJ2-3; 8 bases match TRBD1. This CDR3 is built from 15 residues. The CDR3 sequence is CASSLGQVSTDTKYF. CDR3 nucleotides: TGTGCCAGCAGCCTGGGACAGGTGTCCACAGATACGAAGTATTTT.

For this clonotype: At one of its ends the junction is not consistent with the germline gene, which may arise from a read error. The chain couples TRBV5-1 to TRBJ2-1; no firm D call. This CDR3 spans 16 amino acids. From germline, CDR1 is SGHRS and CDR2 YFSETQ. The CDR3 sequence: CASSLATESSYNEQFF. For the CDR3, the DNA is TGCGCCAGCAGCTTGGCCACCGAGAGCTCCTATAATGAGCAGTTCTTC. Looking up the rest from reference TRBV5-1 and TRBJ2-1 gives the full variable domain: KAGVTQTPRYLIKTRGQQVTLSCSPISGHRSVSWYQQTPGQGLQFLFEYFSETQRNKGNFPGRFSGRQFSNSRSEMNVSTLELGDSALYLCASSLATESSYNEQFFGPGTRLTVL.

V gene TRBV5-1 combines with J gene TRBJ1-1; D gene ambiguous. The V and J ends lost 0 bases and 1 base respectively, with 10 bases between them. CDR3 length equals 15 residues. Germline loops: CDR1 SGHRS, CDR2 YFSETQ. CDR3 region: CASSLGGYPNTEAFF. CDR3 nucleotides: TGCGCCAGCAGCTTGGGAGGTTATCCGAACACTGAAGCTTTCTTT.

This clonotype was seen just once. The chain links TRBV7-8 to TRBJ2-2; 8 bases are a match to TRBD2. CDR3 length equals 15 residues. The V segment lost 5 bases and the J segment 6 bases; nucleotides outside the gene matches: 8. The germline gives CDR1 SGHVS, CDR2 FQNEAQ. Here the CDR3 reads CASSDRAGVAGELFF. CDR3 coding DNA: TGTGCCAGCAGCGACAGAGCGGGAGTGGCCGGGGAGCTGTTTTTT. Variable domain in full (rest from reference TRBV7-8 and TRBJ2-2): GAGVSQSPRYKVAKRGQDVALRCDPISGHVSLFWYQQALGQGPEFLTYFQNEAQLDKSGLPSDRFFAERPEGSVSTLKIQRTQQEDSAVYLCASSDRAGVAGELFFGEGSRLTVL.

This clonotype turned up a few times. J is TRBJ2-7 and V is TRBV27, with D possibly being TRBD2 (5 bases). V dropped 5 bases and J dropped 2 bases, with 16 bases sitting between them. The CDR3 runs 15 residues. CDR1 and CDR2 (germline): MNHEY, SMNVEV (reference sequence). The CDR3 here is CASSPFRLSPYEQYF. The CDR3 DNA reads TGTGCCAGCAGTCCCTTCAGACTAAGTCCCTACGAGCAGTACTTC.

This clonotype was seen a handful of times. V and J are TRBV12-3 or TRBV12-4 and TRBJ1-1; 9 bases are shared with TRBD1. This CDR3 contains 17 residues. Trimming removed 5 bases from V and 5 bases from J; junction bases left unmatched: 15. Here the CDR3 DNA reads TGTGCCAGCAGTCCCCCCCGGGACAGGGCGTCGATGACTGAAGCTTTCTTT. Translating gives CASSPPRDRASMTEAFF.

The chain combines TRBV29-1 with TRBJ2-3; a weak D match, TRBD1 (5 bases). Germline-derived CDR1 and CDR2 are SQVTM and ANQGSEA. CDR3 length equals 12 residues. Trimming took 4 bases from V and 6 from J, leaving 11 bases between them. CDR3 in DNA: TGCAGCGTTGCCCCGGACACTGATACGCAGTATTTT. Encoded protein: CSVAPDTDTQYF.

The J gene is TRBJ2-7, the V gene TRBV5-4, with 9 bases lining up with TRBD2. The V gene's germline CDR1 is SGHNT and CDR2 YYREEE (reference sequence). The CDR3 runs to 13 residues. The junction had 4 bases not matched to a gene; V was cut back by 4 bases and J by 5 bases. CDR3 in amino acids: CASSQGTSHEQYF. In DNA form, the CDR3 reads TGTGCCAGCAGCCAAGGGACTAGCCACGAGCAGTACTTC.

This chain links TRBV5-4 with TRBJ2-3; 7 nucleotides line up with TRBD2. V was clipped by 3 bases and J by 5 bases; unmatched bases: 9. The germline V gene encodes CDR1 SGHNT and CDR2 YYREEE (reference sequence). CDR3 size: 15 residues. CDR3 residues: CASSSSVAGLDTQYF. In DNA form, the CDR3 reads TGTGCCAGCAGCTCCAGCGTAGCGGGTTTAGATACGCAGTATTTT.

The chain employs TRBV24-1 and TRBJ2-1, with D possibly being TRBD1 or TRBD2 (5 bases each). The CDR3 consists of 15 residues. Trimming left V 3 bases short and J 0 bases short, with 8 bases between. CDR1 is KGHDR, CDR2 SFDVKD, per germline. CDR3 coding DNA: TGTGCCACCAGTGATGGGGGTAGCTCCTACAATGAGCAGTTCTTC. This codes for CATSDGGSSYNEQFF.

This chain uses TRBV4-1 with TRBJ2-7, with D possibly TRBD1 on 7 matching bases. Trimming cost V 4 bases and J 5 bases, with 21 bases left between them. This CDR3 spans 16 amino acids. From germline, CDR1 is MGHRA and CDR2 YSYEKL. The CDR3 region has the DNA TGCGCCAGCAGCCTGGACTCCAGGGGGGATACCGACGAGCAGTACTTC. Translating it yields CASSLDSRGDTDEQYF.

The V and J genes are TRBV5-5 and TRBJ1-5; D not certain. Trimming shortened V by 3 bases and J by 4 bases, and 11 bases separated the two germline ends. From germline, CDR1 is SGHKS and CDR2 YYEKEE (reference sequence). The length of the CDR3 is 14 residues. CDR3 residues: CASSSFPENQPQHF. The CDR3 nucleotides read TGTGCCAGCAGCTCGTTCCCAGAGAATCAGCCCCAGCATTTT.

This clonotype was seen a few times. The chain employs TRBV5-1 and TRBJ2-1; D remains ambiguous. The CDR3 has 14 residues. The germline gives CDR1 SGHRS, CDR2 YFSETQ. With 0 bases removed from V and 7 bases from J, the gap between germline ends came to 11 bases. CDR3 sequence (DNA): TGCGCCAGCAGCTTGGTTGGTTTCGGAAATGAGCAGTTCTTC. Amino acid sequence: CASSLVGFGNEQFF. Full variable domain (remainder filled in from reference TRBV5-1 and TRBJ2-1): KAGVTQTPRYLIKTRGQQVTLSCSPISGHRSVSWYQQTPGQGLQFLFEYFSETQRNKGNFPGRFSGRQFSNSRSEMNVSTLELGDSALYLCASSLVGFGNEQFFGPGTRLTVL.